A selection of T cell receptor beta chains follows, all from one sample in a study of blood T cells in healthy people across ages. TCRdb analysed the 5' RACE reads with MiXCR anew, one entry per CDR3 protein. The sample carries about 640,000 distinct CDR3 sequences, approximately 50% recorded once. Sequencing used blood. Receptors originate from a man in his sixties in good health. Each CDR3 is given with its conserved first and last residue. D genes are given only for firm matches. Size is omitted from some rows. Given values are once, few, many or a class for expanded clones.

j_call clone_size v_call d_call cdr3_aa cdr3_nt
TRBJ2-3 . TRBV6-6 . CASGYSTTTSTDTQYF TGTGCCAGCGGTTACTCAACTACAACTAGCACAGATACGCAGTATTTT
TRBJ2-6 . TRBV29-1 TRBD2 CSVGTSRSGANVLTF TGCAGCGTGGGGACTAGCCGCTCTGGGGCCAACGTCCTGACTTTC
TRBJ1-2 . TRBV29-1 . CSVEEPGARENYGYTF TGCAGCGTTGAAGAGCCCGGTGCCCGGGAAAACTATGGCTACACCTTC
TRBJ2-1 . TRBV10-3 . CAIRIGKGRFF TGTGCCATCAGAATAGGGAAGGGTCGGTTCTTC
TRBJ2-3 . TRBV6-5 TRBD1 CASSYSSMATGPGTDTQYF TGTGCCAGCAGTTACTCGAGTATGGCGACAGGGCCTGGCACAGATACGCAGTATTTT
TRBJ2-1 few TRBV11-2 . CASSLGLGGGLNEQFF TGTGCCAGCAGCTTAGGCCTGGGGGGGGGCCTGAATGAGCAGTTCTTC
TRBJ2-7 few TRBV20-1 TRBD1 CSAKSSGQNYEQYF TGCAGTGCCAAAAGCTCGGGACAGAACTACGAGCAGTACTTC
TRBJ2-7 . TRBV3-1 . CASSANREVYEQYF TGTGCCAGCAGCGCGAACAGGGAAGTCTACGAGCAGTACTTC
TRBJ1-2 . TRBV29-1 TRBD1 CSVEGTGGTFYGYTF TGCAGCGTTGAGGGTACAGGGGGAACCTTCTATGGCTACACCTTC
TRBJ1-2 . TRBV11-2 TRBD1 CASSPRRGTGAGYGYTF TGTGCCAGCAGCCCTAGGAGGGGGACAGGGGCTGGCTATGGCTACACCTTC
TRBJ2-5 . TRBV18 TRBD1 CASSPHDRAEETQYF TGTGCCAGCTCACCTCACGACAGGGCGGAAGAGACCCAGTACTTC
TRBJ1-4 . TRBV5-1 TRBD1 CASSSGGQGEEKLFF TGCGCCAGCAGCTCAGGGGGACAGGGGGAGGAAAAACTGTTTTTT
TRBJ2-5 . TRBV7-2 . CASSLGGAGQETQYF TGTGCCAGCAGCTTAGGGGGCGCGGGGCAAGAGACCCAGTACTTC